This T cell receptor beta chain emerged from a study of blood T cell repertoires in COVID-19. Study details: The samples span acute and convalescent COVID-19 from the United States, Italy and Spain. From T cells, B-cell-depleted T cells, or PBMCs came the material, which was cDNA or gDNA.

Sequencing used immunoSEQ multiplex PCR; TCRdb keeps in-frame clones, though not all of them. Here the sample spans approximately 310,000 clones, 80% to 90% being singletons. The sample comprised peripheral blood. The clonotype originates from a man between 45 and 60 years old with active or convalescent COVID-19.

The CDR3 DNA reads as TGCGCCAGCAGCTTACAGGCAGACAACCTCGGCGAGCAGTACTTC. Translated, it gives CASSLQADNLGEQYF. This chain joins TRBV5-1 and TRBJ2-7; tentative D call: TRBD1 (5 bases). V was cut by 2 bases and J by 6 bases, with 18 bases left in between. The CDR3 is 15 amino acids. Germline CDR1 and CDR2: SGHRS and YFSETQ.